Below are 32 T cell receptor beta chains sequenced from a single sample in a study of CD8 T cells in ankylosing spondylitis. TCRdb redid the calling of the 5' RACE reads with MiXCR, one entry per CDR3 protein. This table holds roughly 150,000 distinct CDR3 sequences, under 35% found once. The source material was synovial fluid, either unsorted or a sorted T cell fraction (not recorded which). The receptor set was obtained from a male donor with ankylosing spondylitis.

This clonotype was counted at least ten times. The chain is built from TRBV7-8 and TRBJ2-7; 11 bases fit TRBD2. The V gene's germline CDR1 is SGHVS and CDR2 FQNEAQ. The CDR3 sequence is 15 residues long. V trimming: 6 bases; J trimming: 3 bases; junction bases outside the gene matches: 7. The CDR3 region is CASRATSGNYYEQYF. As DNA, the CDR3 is TGTGCCAGCAGGGCGACTAGCGGGAACTACTACGAGCAGTACTTC.

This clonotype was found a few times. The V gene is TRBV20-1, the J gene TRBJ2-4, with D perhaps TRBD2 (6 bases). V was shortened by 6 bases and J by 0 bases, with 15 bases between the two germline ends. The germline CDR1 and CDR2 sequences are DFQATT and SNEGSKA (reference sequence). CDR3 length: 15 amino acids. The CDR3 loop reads CSAGSRRVAKNIQYF. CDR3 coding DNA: TGCAGTGCGGGGTCCCGGAGGGTAGCCAAAAACATTCAGTACTTC.

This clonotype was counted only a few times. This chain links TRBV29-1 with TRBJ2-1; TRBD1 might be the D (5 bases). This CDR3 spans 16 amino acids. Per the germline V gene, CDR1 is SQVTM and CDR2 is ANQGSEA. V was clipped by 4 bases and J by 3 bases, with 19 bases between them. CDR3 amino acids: CSVGGGRANIYNEQFF. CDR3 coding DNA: TGCAGCGTTGGAGGCGGCAGGGCTAACATCTACAATGAGCAGTTCTTC.

CDR3 region: CASSSQRGDGRDTQYF. The CDR3 region has the DNA TGTGCCAGCAGTTCCCAGCGGGGGGATGGGCGGGATACGCAGTATTTT. The chain carries TRBV27 and TRBJ2-3, with 9 bases fitting TRBD2. This CDR3 is built from 16 residues. CDR1 is MNHEY, CDR2 SMNVEV, per germline (reference sequence). V shed 4 bases and J 6 bases; nucleotides not matched to a gene: 11.

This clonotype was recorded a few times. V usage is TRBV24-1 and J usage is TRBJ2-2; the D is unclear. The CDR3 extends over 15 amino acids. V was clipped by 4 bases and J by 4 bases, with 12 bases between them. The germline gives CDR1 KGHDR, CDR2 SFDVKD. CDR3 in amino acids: CATSDPTLSTGELFF. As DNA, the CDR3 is TGTGCCACCAGTGACCCTACGTTGAGCACCGGGGAGCTGTTTTTT.

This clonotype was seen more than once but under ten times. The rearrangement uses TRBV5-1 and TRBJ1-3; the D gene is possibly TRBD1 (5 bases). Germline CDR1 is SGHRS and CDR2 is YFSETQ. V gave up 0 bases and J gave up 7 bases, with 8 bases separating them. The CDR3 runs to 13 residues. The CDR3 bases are TGCGCCAGCAGCTTGGGGGACTGGAACACCATATATTTT. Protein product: CASSLGDWNTIYF.

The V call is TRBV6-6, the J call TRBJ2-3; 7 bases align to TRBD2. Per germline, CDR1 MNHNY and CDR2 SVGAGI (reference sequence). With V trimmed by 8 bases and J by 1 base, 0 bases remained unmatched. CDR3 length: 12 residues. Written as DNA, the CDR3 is TGTGCCAGCCGGGGGGGCACAGATACGCAGTATTTT. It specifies CASRGGTDTQYF.

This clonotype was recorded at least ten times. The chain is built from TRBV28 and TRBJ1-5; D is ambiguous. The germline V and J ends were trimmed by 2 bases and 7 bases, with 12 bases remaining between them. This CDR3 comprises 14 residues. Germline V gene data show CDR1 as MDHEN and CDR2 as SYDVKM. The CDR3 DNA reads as TGTGCCAGCAGTTTAGTAGTTTCTGGCCAGCCCCAGCATTTT. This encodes CASSLVVSGQPQHF.

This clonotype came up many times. The CDR3 DNA sequence: TGCGCCAGCAGCTTGGAGGGGGGCGAAGCTTTCTTT. This translates into CASSLEGGEAFF. J is TRBJ1-1 and V is TRBV5-1, with D perhaps matching TRBD1 (6 bases). Germline values: CDR1 SGHRS, CDR2 YFSETQ. The V and J ends lost 0 bases and 8 bases respectively, with 8 bases between them. CDR3 length: 12 amino acids. Combining the CDR3 with reference TRBV5-1 and TRBJ1-1 gives the whole variable domain KAGVTQTPRYLIKTRGQQVTLSCSPISGHRSVSWYQQTPGQGLQFLFEYFSETQRNKGNFPGRFSGRQFSNSRSEMNVSTLELGDSALYLCASSLEGGEAFFGQGTRLTVV.

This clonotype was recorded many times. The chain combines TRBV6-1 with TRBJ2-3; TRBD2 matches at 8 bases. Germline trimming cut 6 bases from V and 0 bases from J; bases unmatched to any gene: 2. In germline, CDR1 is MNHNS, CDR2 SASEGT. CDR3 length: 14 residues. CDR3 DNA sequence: TGTGCCAGCAGCCTAGCGGGTAGCACAGATACGCAGTATTTT. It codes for CASSLAGSTDTQYF.

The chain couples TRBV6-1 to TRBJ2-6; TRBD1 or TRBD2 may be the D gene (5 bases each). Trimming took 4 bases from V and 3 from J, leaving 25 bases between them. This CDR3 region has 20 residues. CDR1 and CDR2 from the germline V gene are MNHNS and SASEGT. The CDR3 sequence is CASSGNRGSLSLSGANVLTF. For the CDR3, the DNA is TGTGCCAGCAGTGGGAATCGGGGCTCCCTCTCTCTGAGTGGGGCCAACGTCCTGACTTTC.

DNA of the CDR3: TGTGCCAGCAGCCCCGTGTGGGGGGAGCTGTTTTTT. Translated: CASSPVWGELFF. The chain uses TRBV7-9 and TRBJ2-2; no clear D gene. The CDR3 runs to 12 residues. V was trimmed by 5 bases and J by 8 bases, leaving 9 bases between them. Germline assignment: CDR1 SEHNR and CDR2 FQNEAQ (reference sequence).

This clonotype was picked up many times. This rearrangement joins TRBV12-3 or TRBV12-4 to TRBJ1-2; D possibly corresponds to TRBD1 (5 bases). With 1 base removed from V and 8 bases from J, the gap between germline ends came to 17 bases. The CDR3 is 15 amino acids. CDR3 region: CASSLEMLGGEGYTF. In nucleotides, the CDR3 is TGTGCCAGCAGTTTAGAAATGCTGGGGGGGGAAGGCTACACCTTC.

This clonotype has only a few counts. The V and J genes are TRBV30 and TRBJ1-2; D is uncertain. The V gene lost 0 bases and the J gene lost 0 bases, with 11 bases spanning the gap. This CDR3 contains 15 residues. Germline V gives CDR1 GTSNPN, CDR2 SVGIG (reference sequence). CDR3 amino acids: CAWSVSRRANYGYTF. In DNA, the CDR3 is TGTGCCTGGAGTGTCTCCCGGAGAGCTAACTATGGCTACACCTTC.

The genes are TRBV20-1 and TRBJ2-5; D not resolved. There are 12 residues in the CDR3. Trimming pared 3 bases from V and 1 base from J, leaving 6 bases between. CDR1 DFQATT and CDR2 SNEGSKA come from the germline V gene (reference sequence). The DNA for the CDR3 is TGCAGTGCTAGTTTCCCCCAAGAGACCCAGTACTTC. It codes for CSASFPQETQYF.

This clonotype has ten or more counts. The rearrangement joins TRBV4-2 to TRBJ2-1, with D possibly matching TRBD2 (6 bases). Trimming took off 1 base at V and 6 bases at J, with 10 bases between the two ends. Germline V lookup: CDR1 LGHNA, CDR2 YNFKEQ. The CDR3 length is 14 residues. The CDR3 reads CASSQAGLANEQFF. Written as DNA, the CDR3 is TGTGCCAGCAGCCAAGCGGGACTGGCCAATGAGCAGTTCTTC.

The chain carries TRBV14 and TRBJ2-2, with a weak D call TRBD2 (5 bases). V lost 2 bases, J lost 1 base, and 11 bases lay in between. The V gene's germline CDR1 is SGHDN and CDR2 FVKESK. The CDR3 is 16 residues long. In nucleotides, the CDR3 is TGTGCCAGCAGCCAAATACTAGGCGTGAACACCGGGGAGCTGTTTTTT. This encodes CASSQILGVNTGELFF.

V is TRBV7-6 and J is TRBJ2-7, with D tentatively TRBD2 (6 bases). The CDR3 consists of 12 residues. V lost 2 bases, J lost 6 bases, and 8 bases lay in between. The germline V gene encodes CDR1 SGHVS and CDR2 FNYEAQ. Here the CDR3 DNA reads TGTGCCAGCAGCTTAATGGGGGGCGAGCAGTACTTC. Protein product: CASSLMGGEQYF.

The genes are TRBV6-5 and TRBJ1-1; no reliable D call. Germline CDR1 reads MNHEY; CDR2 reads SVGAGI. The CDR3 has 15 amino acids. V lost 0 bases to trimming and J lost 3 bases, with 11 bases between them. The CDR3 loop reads CASSYSWDGDTEAFF. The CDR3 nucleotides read TGTGCCAGCAGTTACTCTTGGGATGGAGACACTGAAGCTTTCTTT.

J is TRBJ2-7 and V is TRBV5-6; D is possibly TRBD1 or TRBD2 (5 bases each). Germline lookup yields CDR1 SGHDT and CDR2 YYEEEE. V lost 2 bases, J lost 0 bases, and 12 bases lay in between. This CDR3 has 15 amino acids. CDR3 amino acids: CASSFEGTYSYEQYF. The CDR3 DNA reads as TGTGCCAGCAGCTTTGAGGGGACCTACTCCTACGAGCAGTACTTC. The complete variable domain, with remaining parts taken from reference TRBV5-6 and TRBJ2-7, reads DAGVTQSPTHLIKTRGQQVTLRCSPKSGHDTVSWYQQALGQGPQFIFQYYEEEERQRGNFPDRFSGHQFPNYSSELNVNALLLGDSALYLCASSFEGTYSYEQYFGPGTRLTVT.

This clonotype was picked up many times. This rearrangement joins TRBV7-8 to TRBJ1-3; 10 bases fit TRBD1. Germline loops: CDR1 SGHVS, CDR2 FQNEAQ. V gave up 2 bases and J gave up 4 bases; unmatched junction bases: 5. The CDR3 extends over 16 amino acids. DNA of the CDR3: TGTGCCAGCAGCTTAACGAGGGACAGGGGAGGAAACACCATATATTTT. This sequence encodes CASSLTRDRGGNTIYF.

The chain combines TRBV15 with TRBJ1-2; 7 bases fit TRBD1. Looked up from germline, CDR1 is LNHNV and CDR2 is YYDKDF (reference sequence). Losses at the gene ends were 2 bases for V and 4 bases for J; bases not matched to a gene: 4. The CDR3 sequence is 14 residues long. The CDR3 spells CATSRRDRAYGYTF. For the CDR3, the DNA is TGTGCCACCAGCAGAAGAGACAGGGCCTATGGCTACACCTTC.

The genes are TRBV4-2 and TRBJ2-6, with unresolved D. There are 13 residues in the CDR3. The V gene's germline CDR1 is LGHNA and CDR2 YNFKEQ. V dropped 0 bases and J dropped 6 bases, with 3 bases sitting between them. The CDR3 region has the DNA TGTGCCAGCAGCCAAGACGCGGCCAACGTCCTGACTTTC. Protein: CASSQDAANVLTF.

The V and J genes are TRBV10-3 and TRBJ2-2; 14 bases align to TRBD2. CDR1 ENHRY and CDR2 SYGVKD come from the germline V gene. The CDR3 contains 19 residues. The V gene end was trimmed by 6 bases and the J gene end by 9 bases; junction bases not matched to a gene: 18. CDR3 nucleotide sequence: TGTGCCATCAGCGGACCCCAGACTAGCGGGAGGGGTTCTGAACGGGAGCTGTTTTTT. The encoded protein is CAISGPQTSGRGSERELFF.

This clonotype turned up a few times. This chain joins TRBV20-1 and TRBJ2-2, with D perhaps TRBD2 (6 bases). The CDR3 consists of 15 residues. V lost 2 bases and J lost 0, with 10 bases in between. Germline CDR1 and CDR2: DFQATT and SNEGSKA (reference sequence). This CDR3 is CSARRAGPNTGELFF. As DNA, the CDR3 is TGCAGTGCTAGAAGGGCGGGACCGAACACCGGGGAGCTGTTTTTT.

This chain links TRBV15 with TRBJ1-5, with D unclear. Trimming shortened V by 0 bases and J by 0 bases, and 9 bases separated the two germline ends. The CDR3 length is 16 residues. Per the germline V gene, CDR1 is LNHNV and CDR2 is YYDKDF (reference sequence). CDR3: CATSRDQGFSNQPQHF. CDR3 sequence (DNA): TGTGCCACCAGCAGAGATCAAGGATTTAGCAATCAGCCCCAGCATTTT.

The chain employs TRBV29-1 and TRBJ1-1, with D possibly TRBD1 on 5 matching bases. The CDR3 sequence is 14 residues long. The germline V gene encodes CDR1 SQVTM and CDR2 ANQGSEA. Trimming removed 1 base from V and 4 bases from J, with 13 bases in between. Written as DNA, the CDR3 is TGCAGCGTTGAAGGTCAGGGTAGGGGCACTGAAGCTTTCTTT. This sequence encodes CSVEGQGRGTEAFF.

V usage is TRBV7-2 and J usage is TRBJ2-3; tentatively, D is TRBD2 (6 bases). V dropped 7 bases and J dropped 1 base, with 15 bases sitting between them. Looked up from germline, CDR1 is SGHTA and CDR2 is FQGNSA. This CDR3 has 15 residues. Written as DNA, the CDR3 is TGTGCCAGCACCGGGGTGGCTAGCGGCACAGATACGCAGTATTTT. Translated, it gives CASTGVASGTDTQYF.

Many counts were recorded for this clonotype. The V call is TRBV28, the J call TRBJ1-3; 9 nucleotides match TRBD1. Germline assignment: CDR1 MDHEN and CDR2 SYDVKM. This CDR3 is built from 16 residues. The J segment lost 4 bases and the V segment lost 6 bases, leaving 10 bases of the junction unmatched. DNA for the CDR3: TGTGCCAGCAGGTTCTCGCTGGGACAGGGAGGAAACACCATATATTTT. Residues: CASRFSLGQGGNTIYF.

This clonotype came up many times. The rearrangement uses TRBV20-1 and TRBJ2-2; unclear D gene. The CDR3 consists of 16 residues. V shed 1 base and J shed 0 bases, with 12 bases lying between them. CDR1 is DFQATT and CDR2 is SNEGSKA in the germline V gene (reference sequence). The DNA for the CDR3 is TGCAGTGCTAGAGCCGGTGGCGAAGCGAACACCGGGGAGCTGTTTTTT. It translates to CSARAGGEANTGELFF.

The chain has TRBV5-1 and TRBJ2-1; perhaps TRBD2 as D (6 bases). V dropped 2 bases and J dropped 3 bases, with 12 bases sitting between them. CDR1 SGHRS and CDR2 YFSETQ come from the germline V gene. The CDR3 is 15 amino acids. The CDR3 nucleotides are TGCGCCAGCAGCTTTGGAGGGGCGATCTACAATGAGCAGTTCTTC. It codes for CASSFGGAIYNEQFF.

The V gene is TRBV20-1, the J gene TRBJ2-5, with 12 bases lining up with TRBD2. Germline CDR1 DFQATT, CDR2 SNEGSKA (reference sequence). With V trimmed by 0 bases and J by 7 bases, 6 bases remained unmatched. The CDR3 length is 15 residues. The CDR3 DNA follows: TGCAGTGCTAGAGACTTACGACTAGCGGGAGCGACCCAGTACTTC. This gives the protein CSARDLRLAGATQYF.